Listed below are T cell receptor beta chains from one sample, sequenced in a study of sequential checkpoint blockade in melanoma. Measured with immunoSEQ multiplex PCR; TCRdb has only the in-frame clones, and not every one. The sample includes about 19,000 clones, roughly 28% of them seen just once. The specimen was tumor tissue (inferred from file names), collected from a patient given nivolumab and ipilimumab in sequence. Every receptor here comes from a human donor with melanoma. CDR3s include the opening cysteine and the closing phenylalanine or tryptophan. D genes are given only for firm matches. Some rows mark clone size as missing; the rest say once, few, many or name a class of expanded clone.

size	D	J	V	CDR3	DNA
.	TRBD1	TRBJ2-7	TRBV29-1	CSVELGTAYEQYF	TGCAGCGTTGAATTGGGGACAGCCTACGAGCAGTACTTC
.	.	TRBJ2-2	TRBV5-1	CASSSRDVTGELFF	TGCGCCAGCAGCTCCCGGGATGTCACCGGGGAGCTGTTTTTT
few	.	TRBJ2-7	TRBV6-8	CASRLSGPSPYEQYF	TGTGCCAGCAGACTCTCCGGTCCGAGCCCCTACGAGCAGTACTTC
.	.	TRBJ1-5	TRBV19	CASSRQGHNQPQHF	TGTGCCAGTAGTAGGCAGGGGCACAATCAGCCCCAGCATTTT
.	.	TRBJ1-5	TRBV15	CATRSTGRGSNQPQHF	TGTGCCACCAGATCAACAGGGAGAGGAAGCAATCAGCCCCAGCATTTT
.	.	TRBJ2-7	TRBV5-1	CASSLAGEGEEQYF	TGCGCCAGCAGCTTGGCCGGAGAGGGGGAAGAGCAGTACTTC
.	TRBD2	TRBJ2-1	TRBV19	CASSIARLAGEAEQFF	TGTGCCAGTAGTATAGCGCGACTAGCGGGAGAGGCTGAGCAGTTCTTC
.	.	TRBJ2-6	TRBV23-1	CASRSSGANVLTF	TGCGCCAGCAGGAGCTCTGGGGCCAACGTCCTGACTTTC
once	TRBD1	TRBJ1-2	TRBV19	CASNLPGTDAGYGYTF	TGTGCCAGTAATTTGCCCGGGACAGATGCAGGCTATGGCTACACCTTC
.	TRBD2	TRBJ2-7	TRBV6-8	CASSSQPGSGSGEQYF	TGTGCCAGCAGCTCCCAGCCGGGGAGCGGGAGCGGAGAGCAGTACTTC
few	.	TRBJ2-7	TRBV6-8	CASSIDGLYEQYF	TGTGCCAGCAGTATCGACGGTTTGTACGAGCAGTACTTC
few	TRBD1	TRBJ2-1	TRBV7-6	CASSPGQGAVNEQFF	TGTGCCAGCAGCCCGGGACAGGGGGCGGTGAATGAGCAGTTCTTC
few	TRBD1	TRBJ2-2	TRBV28	CASSFQGETGAANTGELFF	TGTGCCAGCAGTTTCCAAGGGGAGACAGGGGCGGCGAACACCGGGGAGCTGTTTTTT
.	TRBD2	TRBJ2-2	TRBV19	CASSFLAGTTGELFF	TGTGCCAGTAGTTTTTTAGCGGGGACCACCGGGGAGCTGTTTTTT
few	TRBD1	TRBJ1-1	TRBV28	CASSTAPGGSKAFF	TGTGCCAGCAGTACCGCCCCAGGGGGGTCTAAAGCTTTCTTT
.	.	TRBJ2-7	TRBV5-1	CASSSPESTYEQYF	TGCGCCAGCAGCTCGCCAGAATCAACCTACGAGCAGTACTTC
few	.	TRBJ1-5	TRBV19	CASSKVNRGHNQPQHF	TGTGCCAGTAGTAAGGTTAACAGAGGTCACAATCAGCCCCAGCATTTT
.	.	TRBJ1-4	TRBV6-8	CASSYSRITNEKLFF	TGTGCCAGCAGTTACTCTCGGATTACTAATGAAAAACTGTTTTTT
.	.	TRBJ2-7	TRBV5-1	CASSLDGGAYEQYF	TGCGCCAGCAGCTTGGATGGCGGGGCCTACGAGCAGTACTTC
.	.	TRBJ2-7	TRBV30	CAWSTPHGNRPYEQYF	TGTGCCTGGAGTACCCCCCATGGGAACAGACCCTACGAGCAGTACTTC
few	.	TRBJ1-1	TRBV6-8	CASSYSTPRGTEAFF	TGTGCCAGCAGTTACTCGACACCACGGGGGACTGAAGCTTTCTTT
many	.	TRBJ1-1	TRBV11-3	CASSPIKGREGTEAFF	TGTGCCAGCAGCCCCATCAAGGGCAGGGAGGGCACTGAAGCTTTCTTT
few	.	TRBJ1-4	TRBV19	CASSEQGFREKLFF	TGTGCCAGTAGCGAACAGGGCTTTAGGGAAAAACTGTTTTTT